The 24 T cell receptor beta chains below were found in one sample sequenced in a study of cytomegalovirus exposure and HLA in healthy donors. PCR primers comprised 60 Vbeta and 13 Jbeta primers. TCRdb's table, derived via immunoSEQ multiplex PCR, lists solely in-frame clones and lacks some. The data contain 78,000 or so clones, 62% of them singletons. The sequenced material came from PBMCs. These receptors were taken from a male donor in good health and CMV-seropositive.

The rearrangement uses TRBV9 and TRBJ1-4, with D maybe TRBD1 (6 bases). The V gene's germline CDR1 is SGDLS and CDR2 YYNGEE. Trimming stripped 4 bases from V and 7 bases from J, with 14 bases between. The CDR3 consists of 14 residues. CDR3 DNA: TGTGCCAGCAGCCCGACAGGAGGAATTGAAAAACTGTTTTTT. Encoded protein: CASSPTGGIEKLFF. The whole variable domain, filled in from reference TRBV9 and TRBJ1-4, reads DSGVTQTPKHLITATGQRVTLRCSPRSGDLSVYWYQQSLDQGLQFLIQYYNGEERAKGNILERFSAQQFPDLHSELNLSSLELGDSALYFCASSPTGGIEKLFFGSGTQLSVL.

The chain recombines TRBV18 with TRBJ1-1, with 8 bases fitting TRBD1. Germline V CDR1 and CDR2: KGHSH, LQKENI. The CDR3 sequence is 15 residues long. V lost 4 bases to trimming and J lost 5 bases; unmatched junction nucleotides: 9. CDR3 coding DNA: TGTGCCAGCTCACAAACGACAGGGGTTCAGACTGAAGCTTTCTTT. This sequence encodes CASSQTTGVQTEAFF.

CDR3 in amino acids: CSVEGLNNEQFF. In nucleotides, the CDR3 is TGCAGCGTTGAGGGACTGAACAATGAGCAGTTCTTC. The V and J genes are TRBV29-1 and TRBJ2-1, with D perhaps TRBD2 (6 bases). Between the trimmed V and J ends, which lost 3 bases and 5 bases, there was a span of 8 bases. CDR3 size: 12 residues. Germline V lookup: CDR1 SQVTM, CDR2 ANQGSEA.

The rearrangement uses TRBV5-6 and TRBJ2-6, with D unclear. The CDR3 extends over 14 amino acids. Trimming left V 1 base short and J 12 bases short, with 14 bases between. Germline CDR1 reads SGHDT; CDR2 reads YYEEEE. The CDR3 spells CASSLPAGGGVLTF. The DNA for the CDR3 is TGTGCCAGCAGCTTGCCGGCAGGTGGTGGCGTCCTGACTTTC.

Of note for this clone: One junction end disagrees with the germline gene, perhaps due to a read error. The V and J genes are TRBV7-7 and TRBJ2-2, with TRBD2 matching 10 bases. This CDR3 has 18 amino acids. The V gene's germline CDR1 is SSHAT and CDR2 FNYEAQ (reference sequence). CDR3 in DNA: TGTGCTAGCAGCTTAGTCTTACTAGCGGGATGGAACACCGGGGAGCTGTTTTTT. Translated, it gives CASSLVLLAGWNTGELFF.

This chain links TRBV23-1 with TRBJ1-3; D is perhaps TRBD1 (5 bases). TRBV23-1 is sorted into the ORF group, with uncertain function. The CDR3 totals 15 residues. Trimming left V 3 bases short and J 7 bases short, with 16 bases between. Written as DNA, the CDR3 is TGCGCCAGCAGTCATAGGGGCGTCCCAAGGAACACCATATATTTT. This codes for CASSHRGVPRNTIYF.

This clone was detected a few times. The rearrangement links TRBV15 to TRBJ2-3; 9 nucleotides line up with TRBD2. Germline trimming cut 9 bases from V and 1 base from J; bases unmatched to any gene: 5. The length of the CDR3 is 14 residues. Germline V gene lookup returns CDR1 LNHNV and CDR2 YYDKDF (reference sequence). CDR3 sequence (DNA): TGTGCCACGAGGGGCGGGAGGGGCACAGATACGCAGTATTTT. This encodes CATRGGRGTDTQYF.

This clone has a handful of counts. The CDR3 is CASSSLTKARAQNTEAFF. In nucleotides, the CDR3 is TGTGCCAGCTCATCCCTAACAAAAGCCAGGGCCCAGAACACTGAAGCTTTCTTT. This sequence joins TRBV18 and TRBJ1-1; a possible D gene is TRBD1 (5 bases). With 5 bases removed from V and 1 base from J, the gap between germline ends came to 23 bases. This CDR3 is built from 18 residues. Germline values: CDR1 KGHSH, CDR2 LQKENI.

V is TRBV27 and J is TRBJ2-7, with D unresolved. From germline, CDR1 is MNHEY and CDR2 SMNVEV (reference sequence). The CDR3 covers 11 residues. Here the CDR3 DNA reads TGTGCGACTCTACGTGATCGGGAGCAGTACTTC. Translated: CATLRDREQYF.

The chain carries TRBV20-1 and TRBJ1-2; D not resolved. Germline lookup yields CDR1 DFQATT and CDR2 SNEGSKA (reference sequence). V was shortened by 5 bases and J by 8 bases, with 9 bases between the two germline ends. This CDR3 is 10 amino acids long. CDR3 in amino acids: CSAWAGGYTF. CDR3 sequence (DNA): TGCAGTGCTTGGGCGGGAGGCTACACCTTC.

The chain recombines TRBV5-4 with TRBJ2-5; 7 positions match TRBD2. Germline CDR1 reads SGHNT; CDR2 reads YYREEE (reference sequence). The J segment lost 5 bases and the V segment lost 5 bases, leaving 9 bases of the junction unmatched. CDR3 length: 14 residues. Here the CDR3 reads CASSKWEGGETQYF. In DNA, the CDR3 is TGTGCCAGCAGTAAATGGGAGGGCGGGGAGACCCAGTACTTC.

The CDR3 region has the DNA TGTGCCAGCAGCTTAGGAGGACTAGCGGGGGAAGAGACCCAGTACTTC. Encoded protein: CASSLGGLAGEETQYF. The chain recombines TRBV11-3 with TRBJ2-5, with 13 bases that match TRBD2. V lost 1 base, J lost 3 bases, and 2 bases stayed unmatched. Per the germline V gene, CDR1 is SGHNT and CDR2 is YENEEA. This CDR3 has 16 amino acids. Complete variable domain (other parts from reference TRBV11-3 and TRBJ2-5): EAGVVQSPRYKIIEKKQPVAFWCNPISGHNTLYWYLQNLGQGPELLIRYENEEAVDDSQLPKDRFSAERLKGVDSTLKIQPAELGDSAVYLCASSLGGLAGEETQYFGPGTRLLVL.

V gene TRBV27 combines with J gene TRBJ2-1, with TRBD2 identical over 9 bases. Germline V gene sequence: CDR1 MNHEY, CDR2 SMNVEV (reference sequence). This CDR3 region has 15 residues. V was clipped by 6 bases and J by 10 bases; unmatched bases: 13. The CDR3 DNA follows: TGTGCCAGCAGCTTTAGGCGCGGGGGGGCCCGCGAGCAGTTCTTC. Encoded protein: CASSFRRGGAREQFF.

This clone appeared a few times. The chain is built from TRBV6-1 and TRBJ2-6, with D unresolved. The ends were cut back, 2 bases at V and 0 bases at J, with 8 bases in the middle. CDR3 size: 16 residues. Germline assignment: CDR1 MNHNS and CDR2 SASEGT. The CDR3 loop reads CASSEQLASGANVLTF. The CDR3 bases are TGTGCCAGCAGTGAACAATTAGCCTCTGGGGCCAACGTCCTGACTTTC.

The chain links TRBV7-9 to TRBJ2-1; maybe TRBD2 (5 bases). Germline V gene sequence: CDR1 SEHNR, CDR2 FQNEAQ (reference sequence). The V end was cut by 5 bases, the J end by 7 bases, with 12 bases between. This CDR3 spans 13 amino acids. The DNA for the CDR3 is TGTGCCAGCAGCCCGACACCGGGGAATGAGCAGTTCTTC. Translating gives CASSPTPGNEQFF. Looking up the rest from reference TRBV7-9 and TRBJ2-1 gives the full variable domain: DTGVSQNPRHKITKRGQNVTFRCDPISEHNRLYWYRQTLGQGPEFLTYFQNEAQLEKSRLLSDRFSAERPKGSFSTLEIQRTEQGDSAMYLCASSPTPGNEQFFGPGTRLTVL.

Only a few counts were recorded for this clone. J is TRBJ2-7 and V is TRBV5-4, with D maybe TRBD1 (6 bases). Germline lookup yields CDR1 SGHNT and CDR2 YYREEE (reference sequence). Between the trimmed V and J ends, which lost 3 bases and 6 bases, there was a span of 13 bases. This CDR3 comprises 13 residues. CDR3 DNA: TGTGCCAGCAGCTCAATAGGGGGTCGCGAGCAGTACTTC. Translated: CASSSIGGREQYF.

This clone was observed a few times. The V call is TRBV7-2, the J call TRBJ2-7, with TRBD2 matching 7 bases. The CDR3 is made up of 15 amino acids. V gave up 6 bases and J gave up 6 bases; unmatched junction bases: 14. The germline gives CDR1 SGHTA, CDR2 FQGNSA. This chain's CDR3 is CASSASGTFGGEQYF. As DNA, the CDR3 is TGTGCCAGCAGTGCTAGCGGAACCTTCGGGGGCGAGCAGTACTTC.

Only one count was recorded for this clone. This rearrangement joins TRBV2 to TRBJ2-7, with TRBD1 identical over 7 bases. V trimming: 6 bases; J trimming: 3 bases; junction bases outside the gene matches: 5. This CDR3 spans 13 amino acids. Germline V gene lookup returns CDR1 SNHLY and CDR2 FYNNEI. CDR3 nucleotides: TGTGCCAGCAGAAGGGGGCAAAACTACGAGCAGTACTTC. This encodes CASRRGQNYEQYF.

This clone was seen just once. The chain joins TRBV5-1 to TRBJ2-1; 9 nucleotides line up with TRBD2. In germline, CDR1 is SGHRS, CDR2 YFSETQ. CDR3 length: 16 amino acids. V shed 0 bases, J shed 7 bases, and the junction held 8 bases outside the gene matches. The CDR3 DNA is TGCGCCAGCAGCTTGGTGGCGGGAGGGCCCCAAAATGAGCAGTTCTTC. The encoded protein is CASSLVAGGPQNEQFF.

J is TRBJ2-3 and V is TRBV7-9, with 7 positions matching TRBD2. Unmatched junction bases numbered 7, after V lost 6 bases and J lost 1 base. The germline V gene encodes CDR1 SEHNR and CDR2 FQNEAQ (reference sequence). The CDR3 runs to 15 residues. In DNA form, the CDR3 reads TGTGCCAGCAGTTCCTCGGGGGGACGCACAGATACGCAGTATTTT. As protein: CASSSSGGRTDTQYF.

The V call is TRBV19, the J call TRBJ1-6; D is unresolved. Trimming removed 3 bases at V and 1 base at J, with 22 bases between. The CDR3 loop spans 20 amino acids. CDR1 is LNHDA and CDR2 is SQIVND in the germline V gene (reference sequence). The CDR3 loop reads CASSISSAAGRRSYNSPLHF. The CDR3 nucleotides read TGTGCCAGTAGTATCTCCTCGGCCGCGGGCCGAAGGTCCTATAATTCACCCCTCCACTTT.

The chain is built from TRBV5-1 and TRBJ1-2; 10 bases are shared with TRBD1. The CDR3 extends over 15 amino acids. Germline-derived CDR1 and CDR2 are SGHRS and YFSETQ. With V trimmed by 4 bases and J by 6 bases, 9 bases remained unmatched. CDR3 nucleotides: TGCGCCAGCAGCGCCCGACAGGGGGCGCAGGATGGCTACACCTTC. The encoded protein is CASSARQGAQDGYTF.

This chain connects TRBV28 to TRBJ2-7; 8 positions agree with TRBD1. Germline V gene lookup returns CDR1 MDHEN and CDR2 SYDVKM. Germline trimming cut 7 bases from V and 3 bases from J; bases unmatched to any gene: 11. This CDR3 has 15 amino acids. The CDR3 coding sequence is TGTGCCAGCACCCCACTAAGGACAGGGATCTACGAGCAGTACTTC. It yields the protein CASTPLRTGIYEQYF.

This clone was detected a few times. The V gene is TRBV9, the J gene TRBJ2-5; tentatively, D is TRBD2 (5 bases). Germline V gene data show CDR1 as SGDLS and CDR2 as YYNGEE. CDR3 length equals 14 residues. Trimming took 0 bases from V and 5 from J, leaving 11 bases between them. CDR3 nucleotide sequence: TGTGCCAGCAGCGTAGACGCTTCGGGGGAGACCCAGTACTTC. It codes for CASSVDASGETQYF.